The 25 T cell receptor beta chains given below trace back to one sample, sequenced in a study of CD8 T cells in Susac syndrome. Random hexamers served to reverse transcribe roughly 0.5 to 1 ug RNA. Each CDR3 protein gets one entry after TCRdb re-called the immunoSEQ multiplex PCR reads with MiXCR. The sample holds more than 95,000 distinct CDR3 sequences, around 94% seen once. The sample consisted of CD4+ T cells from PBMCs. All receptors come from a human donor with multiple sclerosis.

The gene calls are TRBV20-1 and TRBJ1-5, with D possibly being TRBD1 (5 bases). The germline V and J ends were trimmed by 5 bases and 7 bases, with 21 bases remaining between them. Germline values: CDR1 DFQATT, CDR2 SNEGSKA (reference sequence). The length of the CDR3 is 15 residues. The CDR3 loop is CSASRVKSGRQPQHF. The CDR3, as DNA: TGCAGTGCTTCTCGGGTAAAGTCAGGGAGACAGCCCCAGCATTTT.

The J gene is TRBJ2-7, the V gene TRBV20-1; 12 bases line up with TRBD2. With 5 bases clipped from V and 5 bases from J, the junction kept 10 bases outside the gene matches. The CDR3 runs 15 residues. Germline CDR1 reads DFQATT; CDR2 reads SNEGSKA (reference sequence). CDR3 sequence: CSAQPGASGGDEQYF. DNA of the CDR3: TGCAGTGCTCAACCTGGGGCTAGCGGGGGGGACGAGCAGTACTTC.

The CDR3 nucleotides are TGTGCCAGTAGGGGGATTTTCCACGAGCAGTACTTC. This encodes CASRGIFHEQYF. The chain joins TRBV19 to TRBJ2-7; no clear D. The CDR3 sequence is 12 residues long. Trimming pared 6 bases from V and 5 bases from J, leaving 11 bases between. Germline V gene data show CDR1 as LNHDA and CDR2 as SQIVND (reference sequence).

The DNA for the CDR3 is TGTGCCAGCAGCTTAGCGGGAGGGGCAAGCCAGCCCCAGCATTTT. Translating gives CASSLAGGASQPQHF. The V and J genes are TRBV7-2 and TRBJ1-5; D is possibly TRBD1 (5 bases). The CDR3 is 15 residues long. Germline V lookup: CDR1 SGHTA, CDR2 FQGNSA. V was trimmed by 0 bases and J by 7 bases, leaving 13 bases between them.

This clonotype was recorded a few times. The rearrangement uses TRBV7-9 and TRBJ2-7; tentatively, D is TRBD2 (6 bases). Trimming cost V 4 bases and J 0 bases, with 10 bases left between them. Germline loops: CDR1 SEHNR, CDR2 FQNEAQ (reference sequence). The CDR3 is 14 residues long. The CDR3 sequence is CASSSGTGSYEQYF. Here the CDR3 DNA reads TGTGCCAGCAGCTCCGGGACTGGCTCCTACGAGCAGTACTTC.

The rearrangement uses TRBV27 and TRBJ2-3, with a possible D match to TRBD2 (6 bases). The CDR3 length is 15 residues. CDR1 MNHEY and CDR2 SMNVEV come from the germline V gene (reference sequence). V lost 0 bases and J 6 bases, leaving 13 bases between the germline ends. The CDR3 sequence: CASSLSWAGRDTQYF. The CDR3 DNA sequence: TGTGCCAGCAGTTTATCGTGGGCGGGGCGTGATACGCAGTATTTT.

The chain is built from TRBV12-3 or TRBV12-4 and TRBJ2-7; 10 bases map to TRBD1. The trim removed 6 bases at V and 4 bases at J, leaving 6 bases unmatched. The CDR3 covers 14 residues. CDR3 in amino acids: CASRATGGLYEQYF. Here the CDR3 DNA reads TGTGCCAGCAGAGCGACAGGGGGCCTATACGAGCAGTACTTC.

This clonotype appeared a single time. The V and J genes are TRBV6-6 and TRBJ2-1; D is tentatively TRBD1 or TRBD2 (9 bases each). Trimming took 4 bases from V and 7 from J, leaving 20 bases between them. Germline V gene sequence: CDR1 MNHNY, CDR2 SVGAGI (reference sequence). This CDR3 spans 16 amino acids. CDR3 in DNA: TGTGCCAGCAGTTCTCAACAGGGGGCGGGAGGGAATGAGCAGTTCTTC. This codes for CASSSQQGAGGNEQFF.

V usage is TRBV14 and J usage is TRBJ1-1; no clear D gene. V shed 2 bases and J shed 1 base, with 5 bases lying between them. Germline CDR1 and CDR2: SGHDN and FVKESK. The CDR3 spans 13 residues. Written as DNA, the CDR3 is TGTGCCAGCAGCCAAAGTAAGAACACTGAAGCTTTCTTT. It specifies CASSQSKNTEAFF. Full variable domain (outside the CDR3, taken from reference TRBV14 and TRBJ1-1): EAGVTQFPSHSVIEKGQTVTLRCDPISGHDNLYWYRRVMGKEIKFLLHFVKESKQDESGMPNNRFLAERTGGTYSTLKVQPAELEDSGVYFCASSQSKNTEAFFGQGTRLTVV.

This chain connects TRBV6-6 to TRBJ2-5; D unclear. The J call may be mistaken, given a closer DNA end match to TRBJ2-7. This CDR3 region has 11 residues. The germline CDR1 and CDR2 sequences are MNHNY and SVGAGI (reference sequence). The CDR3 DNA sequence: TGTGCCAGCAGCGTTAGAACCGAGCAGTACTTC. This codes for CASSVRTEQYF.

V gene TRBV29-1 combines with J gene TRBJ1-2; tentative D call: TRBD1 (5 bases). The CDR3 contains 12 residues. Trimming took 6 bases from V and 7 from J, leaving 15 bases between them. CDR1 is SQVTM and CDR2 is ANQGSEA in the germline V gene. The CDR3 DNA sequence: TGCAGCGTGGGGGGAGGGACTCGTGGCTACACCTTC. Its protein is CSVGGGTRGYTF.

The chain employs TRBV4-3 and TRBJ2-2, with D perhaps matching TRBD2 (6 bases). Germline V gene lookup returns CDR1 LGHNA and CDR2 YSLEER. The V and J ends lost 1 base and 4 bases respectively, with 13 bases between them. The CDR3 sequence is 16 residues long. DNA of the CDR3: TGCGCCAGCAGCCAAGTGGCGGGACGGGTCACCGGGGAGCTGTTTTTT. Encoded protein: CASSQVAGRVTGELFF.

This sequence joins TRBV7-9 and TRBJ2-1; 7 positions agree with TRBD2. Germline CDR1 SEHNR, CDR2 FQNEAQ (reference sequence). V lost 0 bases, J lost 2 bases, and 7 bases stayed unmatched. CDR3 length: 17 amino acids. CDR3 bases: TGTGCCAGCAGCTTAGCGCGGGGGAGGGCCCCCTACAATGAGCAGTTCTTC. Amino acids: CASSLARGRAPYNEQFF.

V is TRBV3-1 and J is TRBJ1-2; 7 bases are a match to TRBD1. The V gene's germline CDR1 is LGHDT and CDR2 YNNKEL (reference sequence). V shed 4 bases and J 4 bases; nucleotides not matched to a gene: 9. This CDR3 has 15 amino acids. The CDR3 loop reads CASSRDRNFFYGYTF. CDR3 DNA: TGTGCCAGCAGCCGGGACAGAAATTTCTTCTATGGCTACACCTTC.

This chain connects TRBV18 to TRBJ2-5; the D is unclear. This CDR3 is 13 amino acids long. Looked up from germline, CDR1 is KGHSH and CDR2 is LQKENI. V gave up 0 bases and J gave up 5 bases, with 7 bases separating them. DNA of the CDR3: TGTGCCAGCTCACCACCGCTCGGCGAGACCCAGTACTTC. Protein sequence: CASSPPLGETQYF.

The chain carries TRBV29-1 and TRBJ2-3; D uncertain. Trimming removed 4 bases from V and 0 bases from J, with 8 bases in between. The germline gives CDR1 SQVTM, CDR2 ANQGSEA. The length of the CDR3 is 13 residues. The chain's CDR3 is CSVGPTSTDTQYF. CDR3 coding DNA: TGCAGCGTTGGACCGACTAGCACAGATACGCAGTATTTT.

The chain employs TRBV4-1 and TRBJ2-2, with 7 bases matching TRBD2. V dropped 1 base and J dropped 7; count of bases not matched to a gene: 9. Per the germline V gene, CDR1 is MGHRA and CDR2 is YSYEKL. The CDR3 is 16 residues long. The CDR3 DNA is TGCGCCAGCAGCCAAGTCGGGGGGTCGTTTGGCGGGGAGCTGTTTTTT. Translated: CASSQVGGSFGGELFF.

The chain has TRBV9 and TRBJ2-7; D might be TRBD2 (5 bases). Germline-derived CDR1 and CDR2 are SGDLS and YYNGEE. The ends were cut back, 3 bases at V and 6 bases at J, with 19 bases in the middle. The CDR3 runs 15 residues. In nucleotides, the CDR3 is TGTGCCAGCAGCGCCCGACCCTTCTCGGGAAGCGAGCAGTACTTC. The encoded protein is CASSARPFSGSEQYF.

The gene calls are TRBV3-1 and TRBJ1-6, with 8 bases identical to TRBD1. The V gene's germline CDR1 is LGHDT and CDR2 YNNKEL (reference sequence). The CDR3 consists of 14 residues. V was clipped by 2 bases and J by 9 bases; unmatched bases: 3. CDR3 in DNA: TGTGCCAGCAGCCAAAAGGACAGGGTTTCACCCCTCCACTTT. This sequence encodes CASSQKDRVSPLHF.

J is TRBJ1-2 and V is TRBV2, with 10 bases fitting TRBD1. This CDR3 has 13 residues. Germline CDR1 reads SNHLY; CDR2 reads FYNNEI. Losses at the gene ends were 6 bases for V and 7 bases for J; bases not matched to a gene: 5. The CDR3 region is CASSPGQGTGYTF. The CDR3 DNA reads TGTGCCAGCAGCCCGGGACAGGGGACTGGCTACACCTTC.

The chain joins TRBV7-9 to TRBJ1-4, with a tentative D call TRBD1 (6 bases). Trimming pared 2 bases from V and 6 bases from J, leaving 10 bases between. Germline values: CDR1 SEHNR, CDR2 FQNEAQ (reference sequence). The CDR3 totals 14 residues. The CDR3 reads CASSLMGADEKLFF. The CDR3 DNA reads as TGTGCCAGCAGCTTAATGGGGGCCGATGAAAAACTGTTTTTT.

The rearrangement joins TRBV10-3 to TRBJ1-1; no reliable D call. The CDR3 totals 13 residues. V gave up 5 bases and J gave up 3 bases, with 10 bases separating them. Per the germline V gene, CDR1 is ENHRY and CDR2 is SYGVKD. The CDR3 protein is CAISPQKDTEAFF. The CDR3 nucleotides are TGTGCCATCAGTCCCCAGAAAGACACTGAAGCTTTCTTT.

This sequence joins TRBV6-2 or TRBV6-3 and TRBJ2-4; D might be TRBD1 or TRBD2, each matching 5 bases. Germline-derived CDR1 and CDR2 are MNHEY and SVGEGT. The CDR3 runs 14 residues. The ends were cut back, 10 bases at V and 1 base at J, with 14 bases in the middle. CDR3 coding DNA: TGTGCCATCAGGTTGGGGGTGGCCAAAAACATTCAGTACTTC. Translated, it gives CAIRLGVAKNIQYF.

The V gene is TRBV19, the J gene TRBJ1-6; D gene ambiguous. With 8 bases removed from V and 7 bases from J, the gap between germline ends came to 18 bases. The CDR3 has 15 residues. Germline V gene data show CDR1 as LNHDA and CDR2 as SQIVND (reference sequence). CDR3 protein: CASSRVRNPNSPLHF. DNA of the CDR3: TGTGCCAGTTCAAGGGTTAGAAACCCGAATTCACCCCTCCACTTT.

J is TRBJ2-3 and V is TRBV12-3 or TRBV12-4, with D possibly TRBD1 on 5 matching bases. The CDR3 runs 14 residues. Trimming removed 6 bases at V and 2 bases at J, with 12 bases between. This CDR3 is CASSPNRHTDTQYF. CDR3 coding DNA: TGTGCCAGCAGCCCAAACAGGCACACAGATACGCAGTATTTT.